The 11 T cell receptor beta chains below come from one sample, sequenced in a study of shared clonotypes between healthy human individuals. The method was immunoSEQ multiplex PCR; TCRdb's version includes in-frame clones alone and lacks a portion of them. The sample has millions of clones; around 95% are singletons. The material sequenced was naive CD4+ T cells sorted from blood. The subset: CD45RA+ positively selected. The receptors here all came from a man aged 18 to 35 in good health.

Note on this clone: Other DNA sequences in the sample encode the same CDR3. The genes are TRBV11-2 and TRBJ1-2; perhaps TRBD1 as D (6 bases). Looked up from germline, CDR1 is SGHAT and CDR2 is FQNNGV. CDR3 length: 12 amino acids. Trimming took 5 bases from V and 5 from J, leaving 9 bases between them. CDR3 sequence reads: CASSPQGYGYTF. CDR3 coding DNA: TGTGCCAGCAGCCCCCAGGGGTATGGCTACACCTTC.

CDR3 sequence (DNA): TGTGCCAGTGGCCTCGGGAGGTACGAGCAGTACTTC. Amino acid sequence: CASGLGRYEQYF. The chain carries TRBV2 and TRBJ2-7; 7 nucleotides align to TRBD2. The J segment lost 4 bases and the V segment lost 9 bases, leaving 6 bases of the junction unmatched. The CDR3 sequence is 12 residues long. Germline V gene lookup returns CDR1 SNHLY and CDR2 FYNNEI.

This chain connects TRBV2 to TRBJ2-5; maybe TRBD1 (5 bases). This CDR3 has 13 residues. Deletions cut 10 bases from V and 0 bases from J, with 12 bases between. Germline CDR1 is SNHLY and CDR2 is FYNNEI. CDR3 in amino acids: CATLQENQETQYF. CDR3 in DNA: TGTGCCACCTTACAGGAGAACCAAGAGACCCAGTACTTC.

The chain combines TRBV5-1 with TRBJ1-5; D is undetermined. Germline V gene lookup returns CDR1 SGHRS and CDR2 YFSETQ. V was cut by 0 bases and J by 6 bases, with 10 bases left in between. This CDR3 comprises 14 residues. CDR3 sequence (DNA): TGCGCCAGCAGCTTGGAGTCGGGGAGTCAGCCCCAGCATTTT. The encoded protein is CASSLESGSQPQHF.

The chain links TRBV2 to TRBJ2-1, with D perhaps TRBD2 (6 bases). The germline gives CDR1 SNHLY, CDR2 FYNNEI. The CDR3 length is 14 residues. V lost 3 bases to trimming and J lost 7 bases, with 13 bases between them. The CDR3 DNA reads TGTGCCAGCAGTGAGGTGGGACTCTTAAATGAGCAGTTCTTC. Residues: CASSEVGLLNEQFF.

V is TRBV6-5 and J is TRBJ2-5, with TRBD1 as a possible D gene (7 bases). This CDR3 spans 14 amino acids. Germline CDR1 MNHEY, CDR2 SVGAGI. V gave up 6 bases and J gave up 4 bases, with 15 bases separating them. The CDR3 nucleotides are TGTGCCAGCAGGCAGGGGGGCCGGCGAGAGACCCAGTACTTC. Translating gives CASRQGGRRETQYF.

V and J are TRBV29-1 and TRBJ2-1; 8 bases align to TRBD1. With V trimmed by 3 bases and J by 1 base, 8 bases remained unmatched. Looked up from germline, CDR1 is SQVTM and CDR2 is ANQGSEA. This CDR3 comprises 16 residues. The CDR3 region is CSVDRGRFLSYNEQFF. CDR3 in DNA: TGCAGCGTTGACAGGGGGCGTTTTCTATCCTACAATGAGCAGTTCTTC.

The chain couples TRBV19 to TRBJ1-1; D gene ambiguous. Trimming removed 3 bases from V and 5 bases from J, with 19 bases in between. The CDR3 is 16 amino acids. The V gene's germline CDR1 is LNHDA and CDR2 SQIVND (reference sequence). The CDR3 loop reads CASSIRKGGRETEAFF. CDR3 in DNA: TGTGCCAGTAGTATCCGAAAGGGAGGGAGAGAAACTGAAGCTTTCTTT.

The V gene is TRBV15, the J gene TRBJ1-2; D remains unclear. The V gene's germline CDR1 is LNHNV and CDR2 YYDKDF (reference sequence). The CDR3 spans 12 residues. V lost 3 bases and J 7 bases, leaving 9 bases between the germline ends. The CDR3 nucleotides are TGTGCCACCAGCAGGGGTCTGGGTGGCTACACCTTC. This encodes CATSRGLGGYTF.

The chain links TRBV6-1 to TRBJ1-1, with D unresolved. V was trimmed by 7 bases and J by 4 bases, leaving 16 bases between them. The CDR3 consists of 14 residues. The germline V gene has CDR1 MNHNS and CDR2 SASEGT. CDR3 sequence: CASILDLTVTEAFF. DNA of the CDR3: TGTGCCAGCATCCTGGACTTGACGGTCACTGAAGCTTTCTTT.

The chain combines TRBV7-2 with TRBJ1-5, with D maybe TRBD1 (5 bases). Per germline, CDR1 SGHTA and CDR2 FQGNSA. The CDR3 sequence is 15 residues long. Trimming removed 4 bases at V and 6 bases at J, with 16 bases between. The DNA for the CDR3 is TGTGCCAGCAGCTCCCGGCGTTGGGGGGGTCAGCCCCAGCATTTT. Translation: CASSSRRWGGQPQHF.